This entry describes one TCR beta chain. The CDR3 spans 15 residues. Germline values: CDR1 LGHNA, CDR2 YNFKEQ. V was shortened by 2 bases and J by 5 bases, with 13 bases between the two germline ends. These data are taken from a study of T cell changes during pregnancy in multiple sclerosis. Sequenced by immunoSEQ multiplex PCR; TCRdb stores in-frame clones only, minus some. The sample has around 88,000 clones, 91% seen once. The clonotype comes from a female donor with multiple sclerosis, enrolled in a pregnancy study. Sequences were derived from peripheral blood, sampled in the first trimester of pregnancy. V and J are TRBV4-2 and TRBJ2-1; the D gene is possibly TRBD2 (5 bases). CDR3: CASSQYREGHNEQFF. The CDR3 DNA sequence: TGTGCCAGCAGCCAATACCGGGAAGGGCACAATGAGCAGTTCTTC.